This is a list of T cell receptor beta chains from one sample in a study of blood T cell repertoires in COVID-19. Data came from immunoSEQ multiplex PCR; TCRdb stores just in-frame clones and leaves some out. The repertoire consists of roughly 290,000 clones, with approximately 91% occurring once and the leading ten covering about 1.7%. Input material: PBMCs or T cells enriched from blood (not recorded which). These receptors were taken from a woman aged 40 to 49 who had recovered from COVID-19. The conserved cysteine and the conserved F or W are not part of the CDR3 here. Some rows mark clone size as missing; the rest say once, few, many or name a class of expanded clone.

clone_size: .; v_call: TRBV11-2; j_call: TRBJ1-6; cdr3_aa: ASSQRQGIGSPLH
clone_size: .; v_call: TRBV12-3/TRBV12-4; j_call: TRBJ1-5; cdr3_aa: ASSRQGNQPQH
clone_size: .; v_call: TRBV3-1/TRBV3-2; j_call: TRBJ1-2; cdr3_aa: ASSQGRFFYGYT
clone_size: .; v_call: TRBV3-1/TRBV3-2; j_call: TRBJ2-7; cdr3_aa: ASSQNFWGGNEQY
clone_size: few; v_call: TRBV5-1; j_call: TRBJ1-1; cdr3_aa: ASSPTGRFGNTEAF
clone_size: .; v_call: TRBV7-8; j_call: TRBJ1-4; cdr3_aa: ASSRIGQGRVKKLF
clone_size: .; v_call: TRBV6-6; j_call: TRBJ1-2; cdr3_aa: ASSNGQGGYT
clone_size: .; v_call: TRBV11-3; j_call: TRBJ2-2; cdr3_aa: ASSLDSYERGGTGELF
clone_size: .; v_call: TRBV15; j_call: TRBJ1-4; cdr3_aa: ATSRPGSLNEKLF
clone_size: .; v_call: TRBV5-4; j_call: TRBJ2-5; cdr3_aa: ASSLATNSRETQY
clone_size: .; v_call: TRBV5-1; j_call: TRBJ2-5; cdr3_aa: ASSFSSAGGETQY
clone_size: .; v_call: TRBV23-1; j_call: TRBJ2-7; cdr3_aa: ASSHYRWRVQEQY
clone_size: .; v_call: TRBV7-9; j_call: TRBJ1-4; cdr3_aa: ASSSPGQRNEKLF
clone_size: .; v_call: TRBV6-6; j_call: TRBJ2-1; cdr3_aa: ASSQTGVGEQF
clone_size: once; v_call: TRBV2; j_call: TRBJ2-1; cdr3_aa: ASRLPGGGANEQF
clone_size: .; v_call: TRBV7-3; j_call: TRBJ2-1; cdr3_aa: ASSEVPGLAGGSSYNEQF
clone_size: .; v_call: TRBV21-1; j_call: TRBJ2-7; cdr3_aa: ASSKEFRGLSTYEQY
clone_size: .; v_call: TRBV9; j_call: TRBJ1-2; cdr3_aa: ASSPFPGRDSGYT
clone_size: few; v_call: TRBV5-6; j_call: TRBJ1-6; cdr3_aa: ASSLYRGKGSPLH
clone_size: .; v_call: TRBV7-9; j_call: TRBJ2-3; cdr3_aa: ASSPAAGGSTDTQY
clone_size: .; v_call: TRBV7-9; j_call: TRBJ1-5; cdr3_aa: ASSKGQGEQPQH
clone_size: .; v_call: TRBV19; j_call: TRBJ1-2; cdr3_aa: ASSVAGTVNYGYT
clone_size: .; v_call: TRBV7-9; j_call: TRBJ2-7; cdr3_aa: ASSLREAPWQY
clone_size: .; v_call: TRBV10-3; j_call: TRBJ2-5; cdr3_aa: AISESTRDRAWWGLQETQY
clone_size: .; v_call: TRBV19; j_call: TRBJ1-2; cdr3_aa: ASSEQGSYGYT
clone_size: .; v_call: TRBV6-5; j_call: TRBJ2-3; cdr3_aa: ASRVLETQY
clone_size: .; v_call: TRBV12-3/TRBV12-4; j_call: TRBJ1-1; cdr3_aa: ASGWRGNTEAF
clone_size: .; v_call: TRBV29-1; j_call: TRBJ1-4; cdr3_aa: SVRDREPSNEKLF
clone_size: .; v_call: TRBV4-3; j_call: TRBJ2-7; cdr3_aa: ASSQGTSGTYEQY
clone_size: .; v_call: TRBV7-2; j_call: TRBJ2-7; cdr3_aa: ASSLEAIGTVSSYEQY
clone_size: .; v_call: TRBV7-2; j_call: TRBJ2-3; cdr3_aa: ASSLGGGVFGDTQY
clone_size: .; v_call: TRBV28; j_call: TRBJ2-7; cdr3_aa: ASREPQGTGATYEQY
clone_size: .; v_call: TRBV29-1; j_call: TRBJ2-2; cdr3_aa: SVGDRNTGELF
clone_size: .; v_call: TRBV7-9; j_call: TRBJ2-1; cdr3_aa: ASSLLAGEQF
clone_size: .; v_call: TRBV24-1; j_call: TRBJ2-2; cdr3_aa: ATSSSGGYTGELF
clone_size: .; v_call: TRBV6-6; j_call: TRBJ1-1; cdr3_aa: ASSWNNYFNTEAF
clone_size: .; v_call: TRBV6-5; j_call: TRBJ1-2; cdr3_aa: ASWTGTYYGYT
clone_size: .; v_call: TRBV18; j_call: TRBJ2-7; cdr3_aa: ASRTSGRDEQY
clone_size: .; v_call: TRBV18; j_call: TRBJ1-1; cdr3_aa: ASTGTGNTEAF
clone_size: .; v_call: TRBV9; j_call: TRBJ2-1; cdr3_aa: ASSVRGLSSYNEQF
clone_size: .; v_call: TRBV7-9; j_call: TRBJ2-1; cdr3_aa: ASSFIQFNEQF
clone_size: once; v_call: TRBV5-6; j_call: TRBJ1-2; cdr3_aa: ASTVRRGQSYT
clone_size: .; v_call: TRBV18; j_call: TRBJ1-3; cdr3_aa: ASSPSGGYSGNTIY
clone_size: .; v_call: TRBV5-1; j_call: TRBJ2-7; cdr3_aa: ASSSSYEQY
clone_size: .; v_call: TRBV9; j_call: TRBJ1-1; cdr3_aa: ASSAGATGPNTEAF
clone_size: many; v_call: TRBV6-5; j_call: TRBJ1-1; cdr3_aa: ASSIVQGAEAF
clone_size: few; v_call: TRBV29-1; j_call: TRBJ2-7; cdr3_aa: SVTGAGNEQY
clone_size: once; v_call: TRBV12-3/TRBV12-4; j_call: TRBJ1-2; cdr3_aa: ATRRGGGYGYT
clone_size: once; v_call: TRBV5-1; j_call: TRBJ1-2; cdr3_aa: ASSSHVAYGYT
clone_size: once; v_call: TRBV6-5; j_call: TRBJ2-7; cdr3_aa: ASVDYPYEQY
clone_size: .; v_call: TRBV2; j_call: TRBJ2-2; cdr3_aa: ASSPIPGTSTGELF
clone_size: .; v_call: TRBV2; j_call: TRBJ2-7; cdr3_aa: ASSERATGAEQY
clone_size: .; v_call: TRBV11-2; j_call: TRBJ2-7; cdr3_aa: ASSPRGGRPTYEQY
clone_size: .; v_call: TRBV4-1; j_call: TRBJ2-7; cdr3_aa: ASSLTGSPYEQY
clone_size: .; v_call: TRBV7-2; j_call: TRBJ1-5; cdr3_aa: ASSSLPQGAGQPQH
clone_size: .; v_call: TRBV5-1; j_call: TRBJ2-1; cdr3_aa: ASSVGTSGNNEQF
clone_size: .; v_call: TRBV25-1; j_call: TRBJ2-7; cdr3_aa: ASSAGRGPYEQY
clone_size: .; v_call: TRBV4-3; j_call: TRBJ2-7; cdr3_aa: ASSPYRSYEQY
clone_size: .; v_call: TRBV3-1/TRBV3-2; j_call: TRBJ2-5; cdr3_aa: ASSPGTSAPQY
clone_size: .; v_call: TRBV30; j_call: TRBJ2-6; cdr3_aa: AWSSSGANVLT